This TCR beta chain was captured in a study of early T cells in non-severe SARS-CoV-2 infection. TCRdb redid the calling of the 5' RACE reads with MiXCR, one entry per CDR3 protein. The sample holds tens of thousands of distinct CDR3 sequences; about 15% are singletons and the top ten take roughly 6%. Trimming shortened V by 3 bases and J by 7 bases, and 12 bases separated the two germline ends. Germline V gene sequence: CDR1 SGHTA, CDR2 FQGNSA. This CDR3 has 13 amino acids. V is TRBV7-2 and J is TRBJ1-2, with D possibly TRBD1 on 5 matching bases. Source material: whole blood. The clonotype comes from an adult who was a healthcare worker with PCR-confirmed SARS-CoV-2 infection or an uninfected control (not recorded which). CDR3 sequence: CASSFDSPTGYTF. The CDR3 DNA reads TGTGCCAGCAGCTTCGACAGCCCAACTGGCTACACCTTC.